Listed below are T cell receptor beta chains from one sample, sequenced in a study of blood T cell repertoires in COVID-19. Sequencing was performed with immunoSEQ multiplex PCR; in TCRdb, only in-frame clones are kept and a portion is missing. The sample yields 200,000 to 250,000 clones, roughly 85% seen once. Sequenced sample: PBMCs or T cells enriched from blood (not recorded which). The receptor source for this set is a woman between 50 and 59 years old with acute COVID-19. CDR3s include the opening cysteine and the closing phenylalanine or tryptophan. Each record gives: J gene, D gene, clone size, CDR3 length, V gene, CDR3 protein, CDR3 DNA. The D gene is left open where the match is weak. Size tells how often a clone was seen (once, few, many) or the class of an expanded clone, and some rows leave it out.

>TRBJ1-4|-|-|13|TRBV19
CASSRGSKEKLFF
TGTGCCAGTAGTAGAGGGAGTAAGGAAAAACTGTTTTTT
>TRBJ1-6|-|-|14|TRBV27
CASSFRGGNSPLHF
TGTGCCAGCAGTTTTAGGGGCGGTAATTCACCCCTCCACTTT
>TRBJ2-5|TRBD1|-|14|TRBV7-8
CASSRDRVRETQYF
TGTGCCAGCAGCCGGGACAGGGTGCGAGAGACCCAGTACTTC
>TRBJ2-7|-|-|12|TRBV18
CASSPGAYEQYF
TGTGCCAGCTCACCTGGGGCTTACGAGCAGTACTTC
>TRBJ1-2|-|-|13|TRBV14
CASSLSSGIGYTF
TGTGCCAGCAGCCTGAGTTCAGGGATTGGCTACACCTTC
>TRBJ1-2|TRBD1|-|13|TRBV30
CAWAPGTGNGYTF
TGTGCCTGGGCCCCTGGGACAGGGAATGGCTACACCTTC
>TRBJ1-2|-|-|13|TRBV19
CASSVQENYGYTF
TGTGCCAGTAGTGTACAGGAGAACTATGGCTACACCTTC
>TRBJ1-1|-|-|13|TRBV2
CASTRDSSAEAFF
TGTGCCAGCACCCGGGACTCTTCCGCTGAAGCTTTCTTT
>TRBJ2-7|TRBD1|-|14|TRBV18
CASSPETGHDEQYF
TGTGCCAGCTCACCTGAGACAGGGCACGACGAGCAGTACTTC
>TRBJ1-1|-|-|13|TRBV6-5
CASSYSSPAEAFF
TGTGCCAGCAGTTACTCATCGCCAGCTGAAGCTTTCTTT
>TRBJ1-2|TRBD1|-|15|TRBV7-6
CASSLTGGSVGGYTF
TGTGCCAGCAGCTTGACAGGGGGCTCGGTTGGTGGCTACACCTTC
>TRBJ2-3|-|-|15|TRBV13
CASIQGGGPTDTQYF
TGTGCCAGCATCCAAGGGGGGGGGCCCACAGATACGCAGTATTTT
>TRBJ2-1|TRBD2|once|15|TRBV10-3
CAIRKGLAGANEQFF
TGTGCCATCAGGAAGGGACTAGCGGGGGCCAATGAGCAGTTCTTC
>TRBJ2-5|-|-|14|TRBV18
CASSPGQGPETQYF
TGTGCCAGCTCACCTGGCCAGGGTCCGGAGACCCAGTACTTC
>TRBJ2-1|TRBD2|-|14|TRBV6-4
CASSDRGGRNEQFF
TGTGCCAGCAGTGATCGGGGGGGCAGGAATGAGCAGTTCTTC
>TRBJ2-2|TRBD1|-|16|TRBV18
CASSPTGTGNAGELFF
TGTGCCAGCTCACCAACCGGGACAGGGAATGCCGGGGAGCTGTTTTTT
>TRBJ1-4|-|-|15|TRBV7-9
CASSLEGGYNEKLFF
TGTGCCAGCAGCTTAGAGGGGGGGTATAATGAAAAACTGTTTTTT
>TRBJ1-2|TRBD1|-|14|TRBV30
CAWSVGGQVYGYTF
TGTGCCTGGAGTGTAGGGGGACAGGTCTATGGCTACACCTTC
>TRBJ1-1|-|-|16|TRBV19
CASTKTRRETNTEAFF
TGTGCCAGTACCAAAACTCGTCGGGAAACGAACACTGAAGCTTTCTTT
>TRBJ1-1|-|-|10|TRBV12-5
CASGSLYPFF
TGTGCTAGTGGTTCTCTATATCCTTTCTTT
>TRBJ1-1|TRBD1|-|17|TRBV7-2
CASSLGGQVFGNTEAFF
TGTGCCAGCAGCTTAGGGGGACAGGTGTTCGGGAACACTGAAGCTTTCTTT
>TRBJ2-5|-|-|13|TRBV4-1
CASSPSLVETQYF
TGCGCCAGCAGCCCTAGTCTGGTCGAGACCCAGTACTTC
>TRBJ2-7|-|-|13|TRBV11-3
CASSLEGRYEQYF
TGTGCCAGCAGCTTAGAGGGGCGCTACGAGCAGTACTTC
>TRBJ1-1|TRBD1|-|13|TRBV2
CALQGAPNTEAFF
TGTGCCCTACAGGGGGCTCCGAACACTGAAGCTTTCTTT
>TRBJ1-2|-|-|12|TRBV6-6
CASSLRGYGYTF
TGTGCCAGCAGCTTACGGGGATATGGCTACACCTTC
>TRBJ1-5|-|-|14|TRBV27
CASSLYRVNQPQHF
TGTGCCAGCAGTTTATATAGAGTGAATCAGCCCCAGCATTTT